Listed below are T cell receptor beta chains from one sample, sequenced in a study of T cell clusters in autoimmune cytopenias. TCRdb reprocessed the multiplex PCR reads, keeping one entry per CDR3 protein, no DNA. Its listing shows roughly 1,400 distinct CDR3 sequences. Another study also made use of these data, one on T cell repertoires in aging, cancer and after chemotherapy.

Sequenced input: peripheral blood. Receptor source: a human donor with chronic lymphocytic leukemia. Both conserved end residues are part of each CDR3. For some rows the clone size is stated as once, few or many, or as a class when expanded; others skip it.

clone_size: NA; v_call: TRBV10-3; j_call: TRBJ2-7; cdr3_aa: CAISVRKAEQYF
clone_size: NA; v_call: TRBV24-1; j_call: TRBJ1-1; cdr3_aa: CATSANPGTQRTEAFF
clone_size: medium-sized; v_call: TRBV12-3/TRBV12-4; j_call: TRBJ2-2; cdr3_aa: CASSLPPGPGELFF
clone_size: medium-sized; v_call: TRBV24-1; j_call: TRBJ1-2; cdr3_aa: CATSDPGRTYGYTF
clone_size: medium-sized; v_call: TRBV27; j_call: TRBJ1-6; cdr3_aa: CASSSGTGGGRALHF
clone_size: NA; v_call: TRBV19; j_call: TRBJ2-5; cdr3_aa: CASSSRLRTGQETQYF
clone_size: NA; v_call: TRBV7-9; j_call: TRBJ1-5; cdr3_aa: CASSRTSAGNQPQHF
clone_size: medium-sized; v_call: TRBV7-2; j_call: TRBJ2-3; cdr3_aa: CASSPAFQVAGAPDTQYF
clone_size: NA; v_call: TRBV28; j_call: TRBJ2-7; cdr3_aa: CASSSQGAPSTYEQYF
clone_size: medium-sized; v_call: TRBV11-2; j_call: TRBJ2-1; cdr3_aa: CASSRSEENNEQFF